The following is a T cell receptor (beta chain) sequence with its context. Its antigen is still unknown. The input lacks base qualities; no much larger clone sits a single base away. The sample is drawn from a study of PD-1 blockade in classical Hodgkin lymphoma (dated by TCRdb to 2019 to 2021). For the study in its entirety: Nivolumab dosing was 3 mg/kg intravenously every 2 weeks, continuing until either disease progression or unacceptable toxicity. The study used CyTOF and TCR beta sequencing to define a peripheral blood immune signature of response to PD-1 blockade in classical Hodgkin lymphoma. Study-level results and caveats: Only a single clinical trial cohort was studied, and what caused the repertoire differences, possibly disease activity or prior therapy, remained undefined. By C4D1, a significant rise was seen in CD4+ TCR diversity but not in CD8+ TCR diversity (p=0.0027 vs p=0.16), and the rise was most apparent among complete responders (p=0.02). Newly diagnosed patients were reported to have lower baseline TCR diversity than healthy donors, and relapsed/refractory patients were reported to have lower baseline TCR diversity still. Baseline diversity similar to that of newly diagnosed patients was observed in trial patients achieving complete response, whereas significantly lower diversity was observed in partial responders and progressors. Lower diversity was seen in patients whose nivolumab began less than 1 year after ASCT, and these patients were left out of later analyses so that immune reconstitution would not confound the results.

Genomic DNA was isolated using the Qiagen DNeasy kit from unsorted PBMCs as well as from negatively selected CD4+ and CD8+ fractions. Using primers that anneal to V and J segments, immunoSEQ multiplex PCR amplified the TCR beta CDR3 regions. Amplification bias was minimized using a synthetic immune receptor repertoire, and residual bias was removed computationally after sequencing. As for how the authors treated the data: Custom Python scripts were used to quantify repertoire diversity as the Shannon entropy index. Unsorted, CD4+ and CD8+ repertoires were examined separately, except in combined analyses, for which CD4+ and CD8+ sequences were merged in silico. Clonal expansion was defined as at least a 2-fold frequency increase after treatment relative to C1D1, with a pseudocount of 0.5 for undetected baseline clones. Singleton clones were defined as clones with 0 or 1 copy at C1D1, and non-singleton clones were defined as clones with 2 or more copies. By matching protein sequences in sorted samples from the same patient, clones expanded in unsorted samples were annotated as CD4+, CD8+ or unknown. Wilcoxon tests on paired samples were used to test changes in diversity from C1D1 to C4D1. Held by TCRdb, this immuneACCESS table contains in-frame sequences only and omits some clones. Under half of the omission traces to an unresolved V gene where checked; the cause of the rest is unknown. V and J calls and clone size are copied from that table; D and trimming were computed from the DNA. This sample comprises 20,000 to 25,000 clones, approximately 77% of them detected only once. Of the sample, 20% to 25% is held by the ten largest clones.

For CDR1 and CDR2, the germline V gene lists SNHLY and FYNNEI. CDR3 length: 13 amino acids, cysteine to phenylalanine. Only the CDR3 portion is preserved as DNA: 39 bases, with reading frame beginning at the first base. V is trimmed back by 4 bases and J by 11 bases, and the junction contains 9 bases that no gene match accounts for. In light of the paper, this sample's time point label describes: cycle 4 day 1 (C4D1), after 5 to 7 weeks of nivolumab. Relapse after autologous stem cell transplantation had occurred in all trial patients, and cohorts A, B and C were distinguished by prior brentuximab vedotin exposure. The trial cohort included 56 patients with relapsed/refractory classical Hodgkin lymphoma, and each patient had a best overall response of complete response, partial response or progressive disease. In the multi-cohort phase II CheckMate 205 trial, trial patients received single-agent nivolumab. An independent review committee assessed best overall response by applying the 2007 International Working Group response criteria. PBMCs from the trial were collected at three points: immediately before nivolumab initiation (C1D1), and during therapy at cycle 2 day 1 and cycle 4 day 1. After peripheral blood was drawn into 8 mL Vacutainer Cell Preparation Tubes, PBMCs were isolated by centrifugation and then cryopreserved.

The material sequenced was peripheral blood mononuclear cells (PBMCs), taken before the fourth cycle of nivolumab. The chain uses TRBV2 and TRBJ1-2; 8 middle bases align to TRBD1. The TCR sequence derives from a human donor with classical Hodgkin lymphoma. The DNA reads TGTGCCAGCAGTGGGGGGCGGGACAGGCAATACACCTTC. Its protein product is CASSGGRDRQYTF.